This is a list of T cell receptor beta chains from one sample in a study of T cell responses to AZD1222 COVID-19 vaccine. Assay: immunoSEQ multiplex PCR; the TCRdb copy retains only in-frame clones and omits some. The sample has about 120,000 clones; 81% are singletons. Sequences were derived from peripheral blood, sampled on day 0 of AZD1222 vaccination. Receptor source: an adult in good health. Both conserved end residues are part of each CDR3. A D gene is named only where the DNA matches it firmly. Clone size, where shown, is once, few, many, or a class for clones that have expanded.

J	size	D	length	V	CDR3	DNA
TRBJ2-7	-	-	15	TRBV4-3	CASSQDLAGFYEQYF	TGCGCCAGCAGCCAAGATCTGGCAGGGTTTTACGAGCAGTACTTC
TRBJ2-3	-	-	14	TRBV7-2	CASSSTTYTDTQYF	TGTGCCAGCAGCTCCACAACTTACACAGATACGCAGTATTTT
TRBJ1-4	-	-	15	TRBV5-1	CASSLVSATNEKLFF	TGCGCCAGCAGCTTGGTGTCAGCAACTAATGAAAAACTGTTTTTT
TRBJ1-5	-	-	15	TRBV7-9	CASSFSGGADQPQHF	TGTGCCAGCAGCTTCTCGGGGGGCGCAGATCAGCCCCAGCATTTT
TRBJ1-2	-	TRBD1	12	TRBV30	CAKRTGNYGYTF	TGTGCCAAAAGGACAGGGAACTATGGCTACACCTTC
TRBJ1-4	-	TRBD1	15	TRBV2	CASSLQGARGEKLFF	TGTGCCAGCAGCCTACAGGGGGCAAGAGGGGAAAAACTGTTTTTT
TRBJ1-1	-	TRBD1	15	TRBV9	CASSPLDRANTEAFF	TGTGCCAGCAGCCCCTTAGACAGGGCTAACACTGAAGCTTTCTTT
TRBJ2-7	-	-	13	TRBV5-1	CASSLGDIGEQYF	TGCGCCAGCAGCTTGGGGGACATAGGGGAGCAGTACTTC
TRBJ2-3	-	TRBD2	14	TRBV5-1	CASGLAGRSDTQYF	TGCGCCAGCGGACTAGCGGGACGATCAGATACGCAGTATTTT
TRBJ1-2	-	-	15	TRBV27	CASSPVEGVGHGYTF	TGTGCCAGCAGTCCCGTTGAGGGAGTGGGCCATGGCTACACCTTC
TRBJ2-1	-	TRBD2	14	TRBV19	CASGLAGVRPEQFF	TGTGCCAGTGGTTTGGCGGGAGTACGGCCTGAGCAGTTCTTC
TRBJ1-5	-	TRBD1	16	TRBV19	CASKRDRGYSNQPQHF	TGTGCCAGTAAGCGGGACAGGGGTTATAGCAATCAGCCCCAGCATTTT
TRBJ2-1	-	-	14	TRBV7-2	CASSLAVRGNEQFF	TGTGCCAGCAGCTTAGCGGTGAGGGGCAATGAGCAGTTCTTC
TRBJ1-4	-	-	16	TRBV18	CASSPDGQTTNEKLFF	TGTGCCAGCTCACCAGACGGACAGACAACTAATGAAAAACTGTTTTTT
TRBJ1-1	-	TRBD1	16	TRBV2	CASSPRGPALNTEAFF	TGTGCCAGCAGCCCAAGGGGGCCAGCATTGAACACTGAAGCTTTCTTT
TRBJ1-5	-	-	16	TRBV27	CASSLRWGSGNQPQHF	TGTGCCAGCAGTTTGAGGTGGGGAAGCGGCAATCAGCCCCAGCATTTT
TRBJ2-7	-	-	12	TRBV19	CASSIRRDEQYF	TGTGCCAGTAGTATAAGGAGGGACGAGCAGTACTTC
TRBJ2-6	once	-	15	TRBV6-1	CASSEGGSGANVLTF	TGTGCCAGCAGTGAAGGCGGCTCTGGGGCCAACGTCCTGACTTTC
TRBJ2-5	once	TRBD1	15	TRBV7-2	CASSLWGQGKETQYF	TGTGCCAGCAGCTTATGGGGACAGGGAAAAGAGACCCAGTACTTC
TRBJ2-7	-	TRBD1	13	TRBV6-5	CASRTGGVNEQYF	TGTGCCAGCAGGACAGGGGGCGTCAACGAGCAGTACTTC
TRBJ1-4	few	-	16	TRBV5-1	CASSLGDPISNEKLFF	TGCGCCAGCAGCCTCGGGGACCCTATTAGTAATGAAAAACTGTTTTTT
TRBJ2-7	-	-	13	TRBV28	CATLDSVSYEQYF	TGTGCCACCCTGGACAGTGTTTCCTACGAGCAGTACTTC
TRBJ1-6	-	TRBD1	15	TRBV7-2	CASSSQTGQNSPLHF	TGTGCCAGCAGCTCACAGACAGGGCAAAATTCACCCCTCCACTTT